Reported below is one T cell receptor beta chain. This sample stems from a study of blood T cell repertoires in COVID-19. For the study at large: COVID-19 samples, acute and convalescent, were from the United States, Italy and Spain. The cDNA or gDNA used as material had been derived from T cells, B-cell-depleted T cells, or PBMCs.

Followed over time, Seattle patients had been enrolled while infection was active. Authors' processing steps: For nucleated cells, counts were estimated from reference gene primer amplification. Clones were read by immunoSEQ multiplex PCR, and TCRdb kept only the in-frame ones, dropping some. V, J and clone size are those of that table, while D and trimming were read from the DNA. This table holds around 200,000 clones, roughly nine tenths found once. This CDR3 is built from 14 residues. Per the germline V gene, CDR1 is MNHEY and CDR2 is SVGAGI. Trimming took off 11 bases at V and 6 bases at J, with 20 bases between the two ends.

The clonotype comes from a woman aged 55-70 years with COVID-19, enrolled during active disease. The sequencing sample was made of peripheral blood. The genes are TRBV6-5 and TRBJ2-1, with a possible D match to TRBD2 (6 bases). The CDR3 DNA sequence: TGTGCCTGCGGGGTGGGACCATTCGGCAATGAGCAGTTCTTC. As protein: CACGVGPFGNEQFF.